Each of the 31 T cell receptor beta chains below was sequenced from the same sample in a study of CD8+ T cells in alopecia areata. Reverse transcribed after extraction, RNA yielded cDNA as the sequencing template. Profiled with immunoSEQ multiplex PCR; TCRdb holds only in-frame clones, not every one. The sample comprises fewer than 200,000 clones, about 70% of which are singletons, and over 9.5% rests with the top ten. The starting material was CD8+ T cells sorted from blood, obtained at week 0. All receptors derive from a human donor with alopecia areata.

This clone came up a few times. This chain uses TRBV4-1 with TRBJ1-2; D not certain. The CDR3 runs 13 residues. Looked up from germline, CDR1 is MGHRA and CDR2 is YSYEKL. Trimming removed 0 bases from V and 8 bases from J, with 10 bases in between. In nucleotides, the CDR3 is TGCGCCAGCAGCCAAGATGAGGCGTTGGGCTACACCTTC. Residues: CASSQDEALGYTF.

The rearrangement links TRBV9 to TRBJ2-3; either TRBD1 or TRBD2 may fit D (5 bases each). This CDR3 region has 14 residues. V gave up 3 bases and J gave up 6 bases, with 14 bases separating them. The germline CDR1 and CDR2 sequences are SGDLS and YYNGEE. Written as DNA, the CDR3 is TGTGCCAGCAGCGCTTACGGGGCCGGCGATACGCAGTATTTT. Encoded protein: CASSAYGAGDTQYF.

The genes are TRBV4-2 and TRBJ1-1; D remains unclear. CDR1 and CDR2 from the germline V gene are LGHNA and YNFKEQ. The V end was cut by 3 bases, the J end by 5 bases, with 16 bases between. The CDR3 extends over 15 amino acids. As DNA, the CDR3 is TGTGCCAGCAGCCAGACCCCCGCGGGCGGGACTGAAGCTTTCTTT. Its protein is CASSQTPAGGTEAFF.

The chain links TRBV13 to TRBJ1-5; no firm D call. Germline V gene data show CDR1 as PRHDT and CDR2 as FYEKMQ (reference sequence). V was pared by 5 bases and J by 3 bases, with 11 bases between. CDR3 length: 14 residues. The CDR3 loop reads CASSLGGVNQPQHF. The DNA of the CDR3 is TGTGCCAGCAGCCTTGGCGGTGTCAATCAGCCCCAGCATTTT.

The chain recombines TRBV29-1 with TRBJ1-1; D might be TRBD1 (5 bases). The CDR3 is made up of 13 amino acids. V was clipped by 0 bases and J by 11 bases, with 16 bases between them. CDR1 and CDR2 from the germline V gene are SQVTM and ANQGSEA. As DNA, the CDR3 is TGCAGCGTTGAAGAGCTGGGGCGGGGTGGGGCTTTCTTT. This sequence encodes CSVEELGRGGAFF.

The gene calls are TRBV7-9 and TRBJ2-7; 9 bases map to TRBD1. The CDR3 is 16 amino acids. Germline V gives CDR1 SEHNR, CDR2 FQNEAQ (reference sequence). J gave up 0 bases and V 5 bases, and 8 bases lay outside the gene matches. The CDR3 reads CASSPLTGGSSYEQYF. DNA of the CDR3: TGTGCCAGCAGCCCCCTGACAGGGGGGAGCTCCTACGAGCAGTACTTC.

Concerning this clone: In the same sample, other DNA sequences code for this CDR3. The chain combines TRBV5-6 with TRBJ1-1, with TRBD1 matching over 8 bases. Germline V lookup: CDR1 SGHDT, CDR2 YYEEEE. This CDR3 has 14 amino acids. The junction had 3 bases not matched to a gene; V was cut back by 4 bases and J by 1 base. The CDR3 DNA follows: TGTGCCAGCAGCCCGGGGACAGGGAACACTGAAGCTTTCTTT. Encoded protein: CASSPGTGNTEAFF.

This clone was counted between two and nine times. The J gene is TRBJ1-1, the V gene TRBV4-1; D is undetermined. The CDR3 runs to 16 residues. V lost 0 bases and J 0 bases, leaving 11 bases between the germline ends. Germline V gene lookup returns CDR1 MGHRA and CDR2 YSYEKL. The CDR3 here is CASSQEGRFMNTEAFF. The CDR3 coding sequence is TGCGCCAGCAGCCAAGAGGGGAGATTCATGAACACTGAAGCTTTCTTT.

The chain uses TRBV4-1 and TRBJ2-4; D is unresolved. Germline CDR1 MGHRA, CDR2 YSYEKL. The CDR3 has 15 amino acids. V was shortened by 0 bases and J by 6 bases, with 12 bases between the two germline ends. The CDR3 sequence: CASSQDRGPLNIQYF. CDR3 DNA: TGCGCCAGCAGCCAAGATAGAGGACCTCTAAACATTCAGTACTTC.

The table lists this clone with a few counts. The chain employs TRBV29-1 and TRBJ2-2; D not resolved. This CDR3 has 10 amino acids. Germline CDR1 SQVTM, CDR2 ANQGSEA. CDR3 bases: TGCAGTGCTGCTGCCGGGGAGCTGTTTTTT. It specifies CSAAAGELFF.

The J gene is TRBJ2-7, the V gene TRBV19; TRBD1 agrees at 11 bases. This CDR3 comprises 14 residues. Germline CDR1 and CDR2: LNHDA and SQIVND (reference sequence). Losses at the gene ends were 3 bases for V and 2 bases for J; bases not matched to a gene: 0. The CDR3 here is CASSMGQGAYEQYF. The CDR3 region has the DNA TGTGCCAGTAGTATGGGACAGGGGGCCTACGAGCAGTACTTC.

In this sample, this clone turned up a few times. The chain is built from TRBV2 and TRBJ1-1, with 7 bases aligning to TRBD1. V was pared by 4 bases and J by 5 bases, with 4 bases of the junction left unmatched. There are 13 residues in the CDR3. CDR1 SNHLY and CDR2 FYNNEI come from the germline V gene. The CDR3 reads CASSAQGLTEAFF. DNA of the CDR3: TGTGCCAGCAGTGCACAGGGGTTGACTGAAGCTTTCTTT.

The chain combines TRBV5-1 with TRBJ2-3, with D possibly matching TRBD1 (6 bases). CDR3 length: 13 amino acids. The germline V and J ends were trimmed by 6 bases and 2 bases, with 10 bases remaining between them. CDR1 SGHRS and CDR2 YFSETQ come from the germline V gene. CDR3 coding DNA: TGCGCCAGCAAGACAGGTTCCACAGATACGCAGTATTTT. It is translated as CASKTGSTDTQYF. The variable domain in full, completed from reference TRBV5-1 and TRBJ2-3, reads KAGVTQTPRYLIKTRGQQVTLSCSPISGHRSVSWYQQTPGQGLQFLFEYFSETQRNKGNFPGRFSGRQFSNSRSEMNVSTLELGDSALYLCASKTGSTDTQYFGPGTRLTVL.

The V and J genes are TRBV5-6 and TRBJ2-6; weak D call: TRBD1 (5 bases). This CDR3 comprises 17 residues. Per germline, CDR1 SGHDT and CDR2 YYEEEE. Trimming stripped 5 bases from V and 0 bases from J, with 15 bases between. The CDR3 nucleotides read TGTGCCAGCAGAAGACAGTCACACCTCTCTGGGGCCAACGTCCTGACTTTC. Protein product: CASRRQSHLSGANVLTF.

V is TRBV7-9 and J is TRBJ2-6, with D possibly matching TRBD1 (5 bases). CDR1 is SEHNR and CDR2 is FQNEAQ in the germline V gene (reference sequence). Trimming left V 4 bases short and J 3 bases short, with 13 bases between. The CDR3 loop spans 16 amino acids. CDR3 residues: CASSSTGTVGANVLTF. CDR3 sequence (DNA): TGTGCCAGCAGCTCAACAGGCACAGTTGGGGCCAACGTCCTGACTTTC.

The table lists this clone with a few counts. J is TRBJ1-1 and V is TRBV13; a weak D match, TRBD1 (6 bases). V lost 4 bases, J lost 1 base, and 10 bases lay in between. The CDR3 totals 14 residues. The V gene's germline CDR1 is PRHDT and CDR2 FYEKMQ (reference sequence). CDR3 residues: CASSSETGNTEAFF. As DNA, the CDR3 is TGTGCCAGCAGCTCGGAGACAGGGAACACTGAAGCTTTCTTT.

The chain is built from TRBV19 and TRBJ2-7, with 10 bases fitting TRBD1. CDR1 LNHDA and CDR2 SQIVND come from the germline V gene (reference sequence). The trim removed 8 bases at V and 4 bases at J, leaving 8 bases unmatched. There are 14 residues in the CDR3. CDR3: CASGVPGQGYEQYF. As DNA, the CDR3 is TGTGCCAGTGGTGTTCCGGGACAGGGGTACGAGCAGTACTTC.

CDR3 in amino acids: CASSQMLGGEQYF. The CDR3 nucleotides read TGCGCCAGCAGCCAAATGCTCGGGGGCGAGCAGTACTTC. The chain recombines TRBV4-1 with TRBJ2-7; possible D gene TRBD2, 6 bases. V dropped 2 bases and J dropped 6 bases, with 11 bases sitting between them. The CDR3 covers 13 residues. The germline gives CDR1 MGHRA, CDR2 YSYEKL.

V usage is TRBV27 and J usage is TRBJ2-7; the match to TRBD1 covers 10 bases. V dropped 2 bases and J dropped 4; count of bases not matched to a gene: 2. CDR1 and CDR2 (germline): MNHEY, SMNVEV (reference sequence). The CDR3 has 14 residues. The CDR3 bases are TGTGCCAGCAGTTTAGGACAGGGGGAGTACGAGCAGTACTTC. Amino acid sequence: CASSLGQGEYEQYF.

This clone was observed a handful of times. The V gene is TRBV6-1, the J gene TRBJ1-2; D perhaps matches TRBD1 (5 bases). Germline-derived CDR1 and CDR2 are MNHNS and SASEGT. The CDR3 is 14 residues long. V lost 5 bases, J lost 1 base, and 11 bases lay in between. The CDR3 sequence: CASSQDKVNYGYTF. The CDR3 DNA reads as TGTGCCAGCAGTCAGGACAAGGTTAACTATGGCTACACCTTC.

This chain connects TRBV27 to TRBJ1-2; TRBD1 might be the D (5 bases). V lost 6 bases and J 7 bases, leaving 21 bases between the germline ends. The CDR3 is 15 residues long. The V gene's germline CDR1 is MNHEY and CDR2 SMNVEV (reference sequence). CDR3 sequence (DNA): TGTGCCAGCAGCTCTTGGGCCGGCCAGGGTGGTGGCTACACCTTC. It codes for CASSSWAGQGGGYTF.

This chain connects TRBV27 to TRBJ1-2; TRBD1 matches 7 bases. The CDR3 covers 15 residues. Germline V gene lookup returns CDR1 MNHEY and CDR2 SMNVEV (reference sequence). V trimming: 4 bases; J trimming: 2 bases; junction bases outside the gene matches: 7. This chain's CDR3 is CASSSMTGPNYGYTF. The CDR3 nucleotides read TGTGCCAGCAGTTCGATGACAGGGCCGAACTATGGCTACACCTTC.

The V call is TRBV7-9, the J call TRBJ2-7; TRBD1 might be the D (5 bases). CDR3 length: 14 amino acids. V gave up 5 bases and J gave up 3 bases, with 14 bases separating them. The germline V gene encodes CDR1 SEHNR and CDR2 FQNEAQ (reference sequence). The CDR3 spells CASSPDSLSYEQYF. The CDR3 bases are TGTGCCAGCAGCCCCGACAGCCTAAGCTACGAGCAGTACTTC. Combining the CDR3 with reference TRBV7-9 and TRBJ2-7 gives the whole variable domain DTGVSQNPRHKITKRGQNVTFRCDPISEHNRLYWYRQTLGQGPEFLTYFQNEAQLEKSRLLSDRFSAERPKGSFSTLEIQRTEQGDSAMYLCASSPDSLSYEQYFGPGTRLTVT.

This clone was seen a single time. The chain has TRBV2 and TRBJ1-1, with D possibly TRBD1 on 5 matching bases. The CDR3 covers 13 residues. The germline V gene has CDR1 SNHLY and CDR2 FYNNEI. Trimming stripped 4 bases from V and 5 bases from J, with 11 bases between. The CDR3 loop reads CASSGAGRTEAFF. CDR3 bases: TGTGCCAGCAGTGGAGCAGGGCGGACTGAAGCTTTCTTT.

The rearrangement links TRBV7-8 to TRBJ2-3, with D perhaps matching TRBD1 (5 bases). Trimming shortened V by 4 bases and J by 2 bases, and 16 bases separated the two germline ends. Germline assignment: CDR1 SGHVS and CDR2 FQNEAQ. This CDR3 has 16 residues. DNA of the CDR3: TGTGCCAGCAGCTCGCGACAGAGCCCTAACACAGATACGCAGTATTTT. Its translation is CASSSRQSPNTDTQYF.

This clone was counted only a few times. The chain employs TRBV27 and TRBJ2-7; D remains unclear. Germline values: CDR1 MNHEY, CDR2 SMNVEV (reference sequence). Trimming took off 8 bases at V and 2 bases at J, with 7 bases between the two ends. The CDR3 spans 11 residues. In DNA form, the CDR3 reads TGTGCCAGCGGATTAGCCTACGAGCAGTACTTC. Translation gives CASGLAYEQYF.

The chain uses TRBV29-1 and TRBJ2-5, with TRBD1 matching 10 bases. V dropped 1 base and J dropped 5; count of bases not matched to a gene: 4. The CDR3 has 14 amino acids. Per the germline V gene, CDR1 is SQVTM and CDR2 is ANQGSEA. The CDR3: CSVEGDRGWETQYF. The DNA for the CDR3 is TGCAGCGTTGAAGGGGACAGGGGTTGGGAGACCCAGTACTTC.

The rearrangement joins TRBV29-1 to TRBJ1-2; no definite D call. The CDR3 is made up of 12 amino acids. Trimming cost V 1 base and J 4 bases, with 7 bases left between them. Germline CDR1 reads SQVTM; CDR2 reads ANQGSEA. This CDR3 is CSVEGRLYGYTF. The CDR3, as DNA: TGCAGCGTTGAAGGACGACTCTATGGCTACACCTTC.

The chain carries TRBV4-1 and TRBJ2-5; 7 bases are a match to TRBD2. The germline V gene has CDR1 MGHRA and CDR2 YSYEKL. The CDR3 spans 15 residues. J was trimmed by 0 bases and V by 0 bases; bases with no gene match: 1. The CDR3 here is CASSQERGYQETQYF. DNA of the CDR3: TGCGCCAGCAGCCAAGAGCGGGGGTACCAAGAGACCCAGTACTTC.

Many counts were recorded for this clone. The chain joins TRBV13 to TRBJ1-2, with a possible D match to TRBD1 (5 bases). V dropped 0 bases and J dropped 7 bases, with 9 bases sitting between them. This CDR3 has 13 residues. The germline gives CDR1 PRHDT, CDR2 FYEKMQ (reference sequence). The CDR3, as DNA: TGTGCCAGCAGCTTAGGCCGCGGGACTGGCTACACCTTC. This encodes CASSLGRGTGYTF. Full variable domain (rest looked up from reference TRBV13 and TRBJ1-2): AAGVIQSPRHLIKEKRETATLKCYPIPRHDTVYWYQQGPGQDPQFLISFYEKMQSDKGSIPDRFSAQQFSDYHSELNMSSLELGDSALYFCASSLGRGTGYTFGSGTRLTVV.

Comment on this clone: One junction end disagrees with the germline gene, perhaps due to a read error. V gene TRBV7-2 combines with J gene TRBJ2-5; D uncertain. Germline V CDR1 and CDR2: SGHTA, FQGNSA. There are 11 residues in the CDR3. CDR3 protein: CASSGPETQHF. DNA of the CDR3: TGTGCCAGCAGCGGCCCGGAGACCCAGCACTTC.